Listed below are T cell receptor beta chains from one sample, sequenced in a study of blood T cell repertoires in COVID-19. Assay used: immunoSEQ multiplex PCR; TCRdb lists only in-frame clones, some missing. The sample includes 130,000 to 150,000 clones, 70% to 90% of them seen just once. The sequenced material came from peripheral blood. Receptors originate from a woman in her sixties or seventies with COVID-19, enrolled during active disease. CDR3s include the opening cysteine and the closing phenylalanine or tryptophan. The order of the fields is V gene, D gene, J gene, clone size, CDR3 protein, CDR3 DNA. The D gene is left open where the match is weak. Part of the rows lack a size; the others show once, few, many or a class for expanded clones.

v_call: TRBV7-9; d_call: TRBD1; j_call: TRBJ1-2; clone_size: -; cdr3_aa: CASSAGQGNYGYTF; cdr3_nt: TGTGCCAGCAGCGCCGGACAGGGTAACTATGGCTACACCTTC
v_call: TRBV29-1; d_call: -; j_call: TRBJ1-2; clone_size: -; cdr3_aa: CSVEGLENYGYTF; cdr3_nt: TGCAGCGTTGAGGGGCTTGAGAACTATGGCTACACCTTC
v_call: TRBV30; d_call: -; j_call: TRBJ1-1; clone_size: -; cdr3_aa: CAWSAPGTRTEAFF; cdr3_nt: TGTGCCTGGAGTGCCCCAGGAACGCGCACTGAAGCTTTCTTT
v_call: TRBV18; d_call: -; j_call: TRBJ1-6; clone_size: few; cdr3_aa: CASSPPRAGGTGNSPLHF; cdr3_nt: TGTGCCAGCTCACCACCGAGGGCCGGTGGTACGGGTAATTCACCCCTCCACTTT
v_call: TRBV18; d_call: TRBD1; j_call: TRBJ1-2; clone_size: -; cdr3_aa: CASTGTGWGYTF; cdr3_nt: TGTGCCAGCACCGGGACAGGCTGGGGCTACACCTTC
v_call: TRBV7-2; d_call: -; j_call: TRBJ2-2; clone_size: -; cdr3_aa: CASSFSGDTGELFF; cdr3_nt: TGTGCCAGCAGCTTCTCGGGTGACACCGGGGAGCTGTTTTTT
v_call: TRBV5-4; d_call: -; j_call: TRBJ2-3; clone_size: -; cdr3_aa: CASSSRGGYTDTQYF; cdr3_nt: TGTGCCAGCAGTTCGAGGGGGGGTTACACAGATACGCAGTATTTT
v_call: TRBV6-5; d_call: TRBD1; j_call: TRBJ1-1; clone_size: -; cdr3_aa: CASTLTGATEAFF; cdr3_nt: TGTGCCAGCACATTGACAGGGGCCACTGAAGCTTTCTTT
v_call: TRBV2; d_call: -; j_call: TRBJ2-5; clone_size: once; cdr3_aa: CASSDPRITETQYF; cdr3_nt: TGTGCCAGCAGTGATCCCAGGATCACAGAGACCCAGTACTTC
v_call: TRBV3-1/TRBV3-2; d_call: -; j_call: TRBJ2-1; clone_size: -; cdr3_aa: CASSQDSAAGEQFF; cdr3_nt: TGTGCCAGCAGCCAAGATTCGGCAGCAGGTGAGCAGTTCTTC
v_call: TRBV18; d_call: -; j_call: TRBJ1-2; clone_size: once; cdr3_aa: CASSLEPGVIYGYTF; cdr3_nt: TGTGCCAGCTCCCTTGAGCCGGGGGTAATCTATGGCTACACCTTC
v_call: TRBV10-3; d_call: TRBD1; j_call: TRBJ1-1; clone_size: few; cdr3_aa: CAISGGQGDTEAFF; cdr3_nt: TGTGCCATCAGTGGGGGCCAGGGGGACACTGAAGCTTTCTTT
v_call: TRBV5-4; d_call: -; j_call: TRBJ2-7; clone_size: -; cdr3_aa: CASSFDKAGSYEQYF; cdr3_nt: TGTGCCAGCAGCTTCGACAAGGCAGGGTCCTACGAGCAGTACTTC
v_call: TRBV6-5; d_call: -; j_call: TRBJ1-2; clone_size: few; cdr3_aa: CASSYSEGAGGYTF; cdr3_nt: TGTGCCAGCAGTTACTCGGAGGGCGCGGGAGGCTACACCTTC